Listed here is a single T cell receptor (beta chain). Its specificity is unknown. Germline V gives CDR1 LGHDT, CDR2 YNNKEL (reference sequence). The CDR3 has 16 amino acids. V trimming: 1 base; J trimming: 4 bases; junction bases outside the gene matches: 4. This sample was included in a study of vaccination and CD4 T cells after COVID-19. The treatment: roughly 10-day PBMC culture with coronavirus spike peptide pools or control peptides (ViraFEST assay). Sequenced with the Oncomine TCR Beta short-read assay was DNA taken from cultured CD4+ T cells. TCRdb analysed the PCR reads with MiXCR anew, one entry per CDR3 protein. This repertoire shows just over 15,000 distinct CDR3 sequences, around 48% found once; its top ten account for 15% to 20%. The study's findings and limits: Median numbers of SARS-CoV-2-reactive clonotypes increased from approximately 21 to 40 (not a significant change).

This sequence joins TRBV3-1 and TRBJ2-5; 12 nucleotides line up with TRBD2. The TCR comes from a human donor who had recovered from COVID-19. Sample: CD4+ T cells from blood, cultured in vitro, taken before SARS-CoV-2 vaccination. The CDR3 DNA follows: TGTGCCAGCAGCCAAGGGACTAGCGGGATTGGAGAGACCCAGTACTTC. Amino acids: CASSQGTSGIGETQYF.